This T cell receptor beta chain was identified in a study of CD8 T cells in ankylosing spondylitis. Points from the study as a whole: Past studies reported some motif variants in reactive arthritis synovial fluid and blood. The study identified a TCR beta motif of under ten highly homologous variants that appeared characteristic of ankylosing spondylitis blood. From matched ankylosing spondylitis synovial fluid, disease-linked clones were reportedly recovered at significantly enriched levels. In peripheral blood, disease-linked CD8+ clones occurred at relatively low frequencies.

In the case of this clonotype: Antigen unknown.

Quantitative 5'-RACE was performed with molecular barcodes, and it yielded the TCR beta libraries. TCRdb reanalysed the 5' RACE reads using MiXCR and keeps one entry per CDR3 protein. The sample has about 330,000 distinct CDR3 sequences; around 7.6% are singletons. Sequencing input: blood, either unsorted or a sorted T cell fraction (not recorded which). This TCR came from a male donor with ankylosing spondylitis.

This CDR3 is CASTLSAGHNEQFF. In nucleotides, the CDR3 is TGTGCCAGCACCCTATCTGCAGGGCACAATGAGCAGTTCTTC. The rearrangement links TRBV12-3 or TRBV12-4 to TRBJ2-1; D is perhaps TRBD1 (5 bases). The CDR3 spans 14 residues. Trimming took 7 bases from V and 5 from J, leaving 15 bases between them.